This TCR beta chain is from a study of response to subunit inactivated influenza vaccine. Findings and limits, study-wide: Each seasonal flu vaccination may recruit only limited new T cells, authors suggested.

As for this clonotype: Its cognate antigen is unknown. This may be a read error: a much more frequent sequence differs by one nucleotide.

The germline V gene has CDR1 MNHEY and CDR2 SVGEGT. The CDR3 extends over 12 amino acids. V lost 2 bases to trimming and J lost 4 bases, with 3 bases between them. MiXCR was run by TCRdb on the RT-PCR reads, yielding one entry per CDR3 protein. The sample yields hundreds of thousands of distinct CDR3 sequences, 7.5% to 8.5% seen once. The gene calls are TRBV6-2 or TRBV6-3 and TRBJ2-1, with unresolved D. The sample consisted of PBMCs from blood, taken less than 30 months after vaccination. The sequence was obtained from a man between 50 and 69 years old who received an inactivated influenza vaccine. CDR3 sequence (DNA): TGTGCCAGCAGTTACGGTTACAATGAGCAGTTCTTC. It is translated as CASSYGYNEQFF.